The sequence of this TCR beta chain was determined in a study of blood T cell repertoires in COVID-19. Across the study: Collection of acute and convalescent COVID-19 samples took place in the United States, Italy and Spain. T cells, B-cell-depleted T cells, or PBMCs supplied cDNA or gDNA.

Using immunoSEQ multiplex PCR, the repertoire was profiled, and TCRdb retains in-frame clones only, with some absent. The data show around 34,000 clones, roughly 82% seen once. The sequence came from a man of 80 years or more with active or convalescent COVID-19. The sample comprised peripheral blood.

The CDR3 spells CASSPRQASYEQYF. The CDR3, as DNA: TGTGCCAGCAGCCCTAGACAGGCATCCTACGAGCAGTACTTC. The V call is TRBV9, the J call TRBJ2-7; tentative D call: TRBD1 (6 bases). Germline V CDR1 and CDR2: SGDLS, YYNGEE. This CDR3 contains 14 residues. Trimming removed 4 bases at V and 1 base at J, with 12 bases between. Full variable domain (outside the CDR3, taken from reference TRBV9 and TRBJ2-7): DSGVTQTPKHLITATGQRVTLRCSPRSGDLSVYWYQQSLDQGLQFLIQYYNGEERAKGNILERFSAQQFPDLHSELNLSSLELGDSALYFCASSPRQASYEQYFGPGTRLTVT.